This is a list of T cell receptor beta chains from one sample in a study of blood T cell repertoires in COVID-19. The assay was immunoSEQ multiplex PCR, and TCRdb's table has in-frame clones only and misses some. The table has about half a million clones, 89% seen once; the top ten hold roughly 1%. Sequenced: peripheral blood. Every receptor here comes from a man in his late teens or twenties with COVID-19, enrolled during active disease. CDR3s include the opening cysteine and the closing phenylalanine or tryptophan. A D gene is named only where the DNA matches it firmly. Clone size, where shown, is once, few, many, or a class for clones that have expanded.

V,size,J,D,DNA,CDR3
TRBV19,.,TRBJ2-1,TRBD2,TGTGCCAGTAGTCCACTAGCGGGAGCTGAGCAGTTCTTC,CASSPLAGAEQFF
TRBV5-4,.,TRBJ1-2,.,TGTGCCAGCAGCGTGGACGGAGTTAACTATGGCTACACCTTC,CASSVDGVNYGYTF
TRBV5-1,.,TRBJ2-1,TRBD2,TGCGCCAGCAGCTTGGGCGGTAGCGGGCACAATGAGCAGTTCTTC,CASSLGGSGHNEQFF
TRBV7-2,.,TRBJ2-7,.,TGTGCCAGCAGCTTATCTTTTAGCACCGGGCAGTACTTC,CASSLSFSTGQYF
TRBV10-3,.,TRBJ2-1,TRBD2,TGTGCCATCAAAGCTAGCGGGAGCCTTTACAATGAGCAGTTCTTC,CAIKASGSLYNEQFF
TRBV19,.,TRBJ2-3,.,TGTGCCAGTAAACAACAGGGGAGGAGCACAGATACGCAGTATTTT,CASKQQGRSTDTQYF
TRBV5-1,once,TRBJ2-1,TRBD1,TGCGCCAGCAGCACCCGGACAGGGGGCCCCGTCAATGAGCAGTTCTTC,CASSTRTGGPVNEQFF
TRBV6-4,.,TRBJ2-7,TRBD2,TGTGCCAGCAGAAGAACCGGGACTAAGAAGTACGAGCAGTACTTC,CASRRTGTKKYEQYF
TRBV12-5,.,TRBJ1-5,.,TGTGCTAGTAAGGTAGGGGATAGCAATCAGCCCCAGCATTTT,CASKVGDSNQPQHF
TRBV29-1,.,TRBJ2-3,TRBD2,TGCAGCGTGCGGGCTAGCGGGGTAGAGCCAGATACGCAGTATTTT,CSVRASGVEPDTQYF
TRBV7-9,.,TRBJ2-3,.,TGTGCCAGCAGTCCCGGTAGCACAGATACGCAGTATTTT,CASSPGSTDTQYF
TRBV7-9,once,TRBJ1-1,.,TGTGCCAGCAGCTTAGGTGGGCTCCAAGCTTTCTTT,CASSLGGLQAFF
TRBV7-9,once,TRBJ2-2,TRBD2,TGTGCCAGCAGCTACGGACTAGCGGGAGGGTCGACCGGGGAGCTGTTTTTT,CASSYGLAGGSTGELFF
TRBV21-1,.,TRBJ1-2,.,TGTGCCAGCAGCGGGGGACAGGGGATTTCCTATGGCTACACCTTC,CASSGGQGISYGYTF
TRBV27,.,TRBJ2-2,.,TGTGCCAGCAGTTCCGCCAGCTTCCGGGACAATGGGGTTAGGGGGGAGCTGTTTTTT,CASSSASFRDNGVRGELFF
TRBV27,.,TRBJ1-6,.,TGTGCCAGCAGTGCAGGGAATTCACCCCTCCACTTT,CASSAGNSPLHF
TRBV25-1,.,TRBJ1-2,.,TGTGCCAGCAGTGATACCGGGATACTCAACTATGGCTACACCTTC,CASSDTGILNYGYTF
TRBV29-1,.,TRBJ2-2,TRBD2,TGCAGCGTTGATAAAGCGGGGGCCGGGGAGCTGTTTTTT,CSVDKAGAGELFF
TRBV4-2,.,TRBJ1-1,.,TGTGCCAGCAGCCGCCCGATGGGGCGGCCGGGCAACACTGAAGCTTTCTTT,CASSRPMGRPGNTEAFF
TRBV5-8,.,TRBJ2-7,.,TGTGCCAGCAGCTTGGTTAGCGCTACTCCCTTTTCCTACGAGCAGTACTTC,CASSLVSATPFSYEQYF
TRBV5-1,.,TRBJ1-6,TRBD1,TGCGCCAGCAGCTCGAAAAACTCCGGGACAGGGACTTCACCCCTCCACTTT,CASSSKNSGTGTSPLHF
TRBV19,.,TRBJ2-1,.,TGTGCCAGTAAAATGGGGCAGGGGGGTTACAATGAGCAGTTCTTC,CASKMGQGGYNEQFF
TRBV2,.,TRBJ1-1,TRBD1,TGTGCCAGCAGGACAGGGGCGTCTGCTGAAGCTTTCTTT,CASRTGASAEAFF
TRBV7-6,.,TRBJ2-3,.,TGTGCCAGCAGCTTAGAGGGACAAAGCACAGATACGCAGTATTTT,CASSLEGQSTDTQYF
TRBV5-1,.,TRBJ2-7,TRBD1,TGCGCCAGCAGCCCTTGGACAGGGGACTCCTACGAGCAGTACTTC,CASSPWTGDSYEQYF
TRBV21-1,.,TRBJ1-5,.,TGTGCCAGCACCAGAAAACGGGACAGGGGGGCGAATAGCAATCAGCCCCAGCATTTT,CASTRKRDRGANSNQPQHF
TRBV3-1/TRBV3-2,.,TRBJ2-1,TRBD2,TGTGCCAGCAGCCCCGGACTAGGTGGTGAGCAGTTCTTC,CASSPGLGGEQFF
TRBV2,few,TRBJ1-6,.,TGTGCCAGCAGGTACAAGGAGGGAAATTCACCCCTCCACTTT,CASRYKEGNSPLHF
TRBV3-1/TRBV3-2,once,TRBJ1-3,.,TGTGCCAGCAGCCAAGGGGAGGGAAACACCATATATTTT,CASSQGEGNTIYF